The sequence of this T cell receptor beta chain was determined in a study of Graves' ophthalmopathy and Graves' hyperthyroidism. Study outcomes and limitations: Most expanded clonotypes from thyroid (those above 0.001 frequency) were also found in blood.

Trimming cost V 5 bases and J 2 bases; bases outside gene matches: 7. The CDR3 spans 15 residues. Germline CDR1 reads SEHNR; CDR2 reads FQNEAQ (reference sequence). CDR3 regions of TCR beta were amplified from RNA transcripts. Scientists carried out first-round RT-PCR using HTBI primers and then a second-round multiplex PCR. TCRdb analysed the multiplex PCR reads with MiXCR anew, one entry per CDR3 protein. The table has almost 750,000 distinct CDR3 sequences, about 44% seen once. This clonotype was observed a few times. Its target is unknown. Researchers turned away patients with other autoimmune diseases, uncontrolled infections, pregnancy or lactation.

The sample taken for sequencing was peripheral blood. The rearrangement joins TRBV7-9 to TRBJ2-7; 9 nucleotides match TRBD2. This receptor was identified in an adult man with Graves' ophthalmopathy. The CDR3 DNA follows: TGTGCCAGCAGCCGGCTAGCGGGGAGAACCTACGAGCAGTACTTC. Protein sequence: CASSRLAGRTYEQYF.